This T cell receptor beta chain derives from a study of immune evolution from preneoplasia to lung adenocarcinoma. Only in-frame clones appear in the TCRdb table, and some are missing; sequencing was by immunoSEQ multiplex PCR. The repertoire has 30,000 to 45,000 clones, about 74% of them found once; the top ten carry under 7.5%. Germline trimming cut 7 bases from V and 5 bases from J; bases unmatched to any gene: 6. From germline, CDR1 is SNHLY and CDR2 FYNNEI. This CDR3 has 14 residues. This sequence was found in a person between 60 and 69 years old with lung adenocarcinoma. The V gene is TRBV2, the J gene TRBJ2-1; the match to TRBD1 covers 9 bases. Sequencing was carried out using FFPE invasive lung adenocarcinoma tissue. Here the CDR3 reads CASTGQGRNNEQFF. The CDR3 nucleotides read TGTGCCAGCACCGGACAGGGGAGGAACAATGAGCAGTTCTTC.